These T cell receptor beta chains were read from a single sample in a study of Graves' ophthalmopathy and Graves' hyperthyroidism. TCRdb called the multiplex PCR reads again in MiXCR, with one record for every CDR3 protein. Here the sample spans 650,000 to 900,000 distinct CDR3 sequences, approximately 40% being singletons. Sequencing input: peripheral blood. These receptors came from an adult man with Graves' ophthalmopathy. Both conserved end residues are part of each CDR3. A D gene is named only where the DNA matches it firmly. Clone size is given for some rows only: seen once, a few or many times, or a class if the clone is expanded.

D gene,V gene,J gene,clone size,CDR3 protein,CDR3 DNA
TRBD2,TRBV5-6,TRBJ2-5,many,CASSSSGGASWETQYF,TGTGCCAGCAGTTCTAGCGGGGGGGCGTCGTGGGAGACCCAGTACTTC
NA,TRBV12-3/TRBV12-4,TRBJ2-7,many,CASSPGVDEQYF,TGTGCCAGCAGCCCGGGGGTCGACGAGCAGTACTTC
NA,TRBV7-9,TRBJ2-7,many,CASSFSYEQYF,TGTGCCAGCAGCTTCTCCTACGAGCAGTACTTC
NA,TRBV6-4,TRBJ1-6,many,CASSDGREGSPLHF,TGTGCCAGCAGTGACGGTAGGGAGGGTTCACCCCTCCACTTT
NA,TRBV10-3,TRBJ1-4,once,CAISEADTGKQEKLFF,TGTGCCATCAGTGAAGCTGATACAGGAAAGCAGGAAAAACTGTTTTTT
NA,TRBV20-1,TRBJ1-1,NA,CSARGGGAAGAFF,TGCAGTGCTAGAGGGGGGGGGGCCGCGGGAGCTTTCTTT
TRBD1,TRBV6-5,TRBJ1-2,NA,CASSYRGRRAGYTF,TGTGCCAGCAGTTACAGGGGGCGAAGAGCTGGCTACACCTTC
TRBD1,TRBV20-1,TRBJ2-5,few,CSAYRGETQYF,TGCAGTGCTTACAGGGGAGAGACCCAGTACTTC
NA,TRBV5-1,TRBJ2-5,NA,CASRRQDLETQYF,TGCGCCAGCAGACGACAGGATCTAGAGACCCAGTACTTC
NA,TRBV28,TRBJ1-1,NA,CASSLWQGGTEAFF,TGTGCCAGCAGTTTATGGCAGGGCGGCACTGAAGCTTTCTTT
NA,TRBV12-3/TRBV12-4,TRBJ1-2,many,CASSPRVLGNYGYTF,TGTGCCAGCAGTCCCAGGGTGCTTGGCAACTATGGCTACACCTTC
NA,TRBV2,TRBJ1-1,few,CASSTTQGNTEAFF,TGTGCCAGCAGTACGACCCAGGGGAACACTGAAGCTTTCTTT
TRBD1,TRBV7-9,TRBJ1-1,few,CASSSEPGQEPNTEAFF,TGTGCCAGCAGCTCCGAACCGGGACAGGAGCCGAACACTGAAGCTTTCTTT
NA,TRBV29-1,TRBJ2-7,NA,CSSSRDYEQYF,TGCAGCTCATCCCGGGATTACGAGCAGTACTTC
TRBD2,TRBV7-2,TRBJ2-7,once,CASSWTSGTSYEQYF,TGTGCCAGCAGCTGGACTAGCGGGACCTCCTACGAGCAGTACTTC
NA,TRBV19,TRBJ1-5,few,CASSIGDWDTDQPQHF,TGTGCCAGTAGTATAGGAGATTGGGACACGGATCAGCCCCAGCATTTT
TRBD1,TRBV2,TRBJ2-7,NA,CASSPPQGLRYEQYF,TGTGCCAGCAGTCCGCCACAGGGGCTTAGGTACGAGCAGTACTTC
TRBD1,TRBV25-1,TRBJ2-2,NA,CASSYGQGNGELFF,TGTGCCAGCAGTTACGGACAGGGGAACGGGGAGCTGTTTTTT
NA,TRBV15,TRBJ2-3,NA,CATSGHTVSRGYTDTQYF,TGTGCCACCAGCGGGCACACCGTCTCTCGGGGGTACACAGATACGCAGTATTTT
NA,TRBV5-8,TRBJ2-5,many,CASSLVTGGQETQYF,TGTGCCAGCAGCTTGGTGACAGGCGGTCAAGAGACCCAGTACTTC
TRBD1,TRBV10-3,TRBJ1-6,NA,CASGQGLNSPLHF,TGTGCCTCGGGACAGGGGTTGAATTCACCCCTCCACTTT
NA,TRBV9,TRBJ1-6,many,CASSTATNSPLHF,TGTGCCAGCAGCACCGCGACGAATTCACCCCTCCACTTT
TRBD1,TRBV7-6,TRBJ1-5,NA,CASSLTGTGNDRNQPQHF,TGTGCCAGCAGCTTAACCGGGACAGGGAACGATCGTAATCAGCCCCAGCATTTT
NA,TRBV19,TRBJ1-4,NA,CARRRRVLEKLFF,TGTGCCAGGAGGCGGCGCGTTCTTGAAAAACTGTTTTTT
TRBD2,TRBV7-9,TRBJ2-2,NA,CASSLRGSLAGRSSTGELFF,TGTGCCAGCAGCTTACGGGGGTCTCTAGCGGGACGGTCTAGCACCGGGGAGCTGTTTTTT
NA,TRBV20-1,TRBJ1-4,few,CSAWGGPAEKLFF,TGCAGTGCTTGGGGGGGACCTGCCGAAAAACTGTTTTTT
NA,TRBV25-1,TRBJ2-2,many,CASSLLGGELFF,TGTGCCAGCAGCCTCCTGGGCGGGGAGCTGTTTTTT
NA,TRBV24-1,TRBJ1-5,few,CASSYERIAAQHF,TGTGCCAGCAGTTACGAGCGAATCGCTGCCCAGCATTTT
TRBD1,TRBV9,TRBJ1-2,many,CASSPRTGYGYGYTF,TGTGCCAGCAGCCCCCGGACAGGCTATGGGTATGGCTACACCTTC
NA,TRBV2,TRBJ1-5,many,CASSDGGWGGNQPQHF,TGTGCCAGCAGTGATGGGGGGTGGGGGGGCAATCAGCCCCAGCATTTT
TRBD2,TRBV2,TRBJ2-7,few,CASITTLAGASYEQYF,TGTGCCAGCATTACAACACTAGCGGGAGCTTCCTACGAGCAGTACTTC
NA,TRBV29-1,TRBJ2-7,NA,CSVEMLGAGVDNEQYF,TGCAGCGTTGAAATGCTGGGGGCGGGGGTGGACAATGAGCAGTACTTC
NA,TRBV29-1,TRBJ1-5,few,CSRTDGPAQPQHF,TGCAGCCGAACGGACGGTCCCGCTCAGCCCCAGCATTTT
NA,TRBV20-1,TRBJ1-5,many,CSATGEGPQHF,TGCAGCGCAACGGGGGAAGGGCCCCAGCATTTT
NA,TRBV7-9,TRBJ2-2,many,CASSVRAGELFF,TGTGCCAGCAGCGTCAGGGCCGGGGAGCTGTTTTTT
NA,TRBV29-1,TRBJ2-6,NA,CSLDGSGANVLTF,TGCAGCTTAGATGGCAGTGGGGCCAACGTCCTGACTTTC
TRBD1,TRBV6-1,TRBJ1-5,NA,CASSYDRAFPYSNQPQHF,TGTGCCAGCAGTTACGACAGGGCTTTTCCTTATAGCAATCAGCCCCAGCATTTT
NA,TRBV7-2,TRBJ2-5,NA,CASSREVGNWRGEEAQYF,TGTGCCAGCAGTAGGGAAGTCGGTAACTGGCGGGGCGAAGAGGCCCAGTACTTC
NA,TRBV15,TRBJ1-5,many,CATSRGVDGSRGAQHF,TGTGCCACCAGCAGGGGGGTCGACGGGAGCCGGGGGGCCCAGCATTTT
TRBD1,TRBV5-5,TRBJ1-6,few,CASSLVRTGNSPLHF,TGTGCCAGCAGCTTGGTCCGGACAGGGAATTCACCCCTCCACTTT
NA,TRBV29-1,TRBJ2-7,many,CSVEDPRGLSYEQYF,TGCAGCGTTGAAGATCCGCGGGGGCTTTCGTACGAGCAGTACTTC
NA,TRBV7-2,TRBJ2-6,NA,CTSSLDTGANVLTF,TGTACCAGCAGCTTGGACACTGGGGCCAACGTCCTGACTTTC
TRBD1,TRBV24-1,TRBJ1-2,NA,CATSDPGTGGENTF,TGTGCCACCAGTGACCCAGGGACAGGGGGCGAGAACACCTTC
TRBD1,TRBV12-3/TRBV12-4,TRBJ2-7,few,CASRSRDRGNEQYF,TGTGCCAGCAGAAGCCGGGACAGGGGTAACGAGCAGTACTTC
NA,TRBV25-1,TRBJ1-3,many,CASSEFRSSGNTIYF,TGTGCCAGCAGTGAATTTAGGAGCTCTGGAAACACCATATATTTT
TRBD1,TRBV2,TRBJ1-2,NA,CASSGGTVGYGYTF,TGTGCCAGCAGTGGAGGGACAGTCGGCTATGGCTACACCTTC
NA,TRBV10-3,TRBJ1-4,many,CAIRGGVGEKLFF,TGTGCCATCAGGGGCGGTGTAGGCGAAAAACTGTTTTTT
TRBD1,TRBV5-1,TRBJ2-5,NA,CASSPGTGLDETQYF,TGCGCCAGCAGCCCAGGGACAGGGTTGGACGAGACCCAGTACTTC
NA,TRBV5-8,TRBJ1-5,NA,CASSLLRGGQNQPQHF,TGTGCCAGCAGCTTGCTCAGGGGAGGACAAAATCAGCCCCAGCATTTT
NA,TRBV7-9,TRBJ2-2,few,CASSLGWGVVDTGELFF,TGTGCCAGCAGCTTAGGGTGGGGGGTAGTTGACACCGGGGAGCTGTTTTTT
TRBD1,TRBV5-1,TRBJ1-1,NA,CASSLGTGGRSEAFF,TGCGCCAGCAGCTTAGGAACAGGGGGCAGGAGTGAAGCTTTCTTT
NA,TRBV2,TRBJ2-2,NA,CASTFGVGELFF,TGTGCCAGCACGTTTGGGGTCGGGGAGCTGTTTTTT
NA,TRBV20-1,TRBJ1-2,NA,CSARATADYGYTF,TGCAGTGCTAGAGCCACTGCGGACTATGGCTACACCTTC
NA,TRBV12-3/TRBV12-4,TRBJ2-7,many,CASSLADRYEQYF,TGTGCCAGCAGTTTGGCAGACAGATACGAGCAGTACTTC
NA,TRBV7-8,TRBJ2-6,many,CASSFSFSGANVLTF,TGTGCCAGCAGCTTTAGCTTCTCTGGGGCCAACGTCCTGACTTTC
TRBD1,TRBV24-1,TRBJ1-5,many,CATKRDRGNQPQHF,TGTGCCACCAAGAGGGACAGGGGCAATCAGCCCCAGCATTTT